The rows below give T cell receptor beta chains drawn from one sample of a study of blood T cell repertoires in COVID-19. Profiled with immunoSEQ multiplex PCR; TCRdb holds only in-frame clones, not every one. The data contain under 250,000 clones, around four fifths of them seen just once; the ten biggest clones take up under 3.5%. Sequenced sample: peripheral blood. The receptor source for this set is a man over 45 with active or convalescent COVID-19. CDR3s include the opening cysteine and the closing phenylalanine or tryptophan. Fields, in order: CDR3 protein, CDR3 DNA, clone size, V gene, J gene, D gene. D genes are given only for firm matches. For some rows the clone size is stated as once, few or many, or as a class when expanded; others skip it.

CDR3aa: CASSPVGLAGAGEQYF
CDR3nt: TGTGCCAGCAGCCCCGTAGGGCTAGCGGGGGCTGGCGAGCAGTACTTC
abundance: few
v_gene: TRBV7-2
j_gene: TRBJ2-7
d_gene: TRBD2

CDR3aa: CASSSPSGSAYEQYF
CDR3nt: TGTGCCAGCAGCTCCCCCAGCGGGAGCGCATATGAGCAGTACTTC
abundance: once
v_gene: TRBV5-4
j_gene: TRBJ2-7
d_gene: TRBD2

CDR3aa: CASSSAYRDRALTAKNIQYF
CDR3nt: TGTGCCAGCAGCTCCGCTTATCGGGACAGGGCACTAACGGCCAAAAACATTCAGTACTTC
abundance: .
v_gene: TRBV7-8
j_gene: TRBJ2-4
d_gene: TRBD1

CDR3aa: CASSEQVYSPLHF
CDR3nt: TGTGCCAGCAGTGAACAGGTTTATTCACCCCTCCACTTT
abundance: .
v_gene: TRBV2
j_gene: TRBJ1-6
d_gene: .

CDR3aa: CASSLDGQGSQPQHF
CDR3nt: TGCGCCAGCAGCTTAGACGGACAGGGAAGTCAGCCCCAGCATTTT
abundance: .
v_gene: TRBV5-1
j_gene: TRBJ1-5
d_gene: TRBD1

CDR3aa: CASSSLPGQPQHF
CDR3nt: TGTGCCAGCAGCTCCCTTCCGGGGCAGCCCCAGCATTTT
abundance: few
v_gene: TRBV7-3
j_gene: TRBJ1-5
d_gene: .

CDR3aa: CASSGTVSGNTIYF
CDR3nt: TGTGCCAGCAGCGGGACAGTCTCCGGAAACACCATATATTTT
abundance: .
v_gene: TRBV9
j_gene: TRBJ1-3
d_gene: .

CDR3aa: CASSPRGATVNSPLHF
CDR3nt: TGTGCCAGCTCACCAAGGGGCGCCACTGTTAATTCACCCCTCCACTTT
abundance: .
v_gene: TRBV18
j_gene: TRBJ1-6
d_gene: .

CDR3aa: CASSPLRGNQETQYF
CDR3nt: TGTGCTAGCAGCCCGCTCCGGGGTAACCAAGAGACCCAGTACTTC
abundance: .
v_gene: TRBV7-7
j_gene: TRBJ2-5
d_gene: .

CDR3aa: CASSAQGGGTEAFF
CDR3nt: TGTGCCAGCAGTGCACAGGGGGGCGGCACTGAAGCTTTCTTT
abundance: .
v_gene: TRBV2
j_gene: TRBJ1-1
d_gene: TRBD1